This T cell receptor beta chain was captured by sequencing in a study of blood T cell repertoires in COVID-19 (dated by TCRdb to the early 2020s). About the study as a whole: Samples from collaborators originated in the United States, Italy and Spain and spanned both the acute and convalescent phases of COVID-19. The prospective study material was composed of cDNA or gDNA derived from T cells, B-cell-depleted T cells, or PBMCs. The dataset comprised deeply sampled blood TCRbeta repertoires from subjects exposed to, actively infected with, or recovered from COVID-19. The repertoires were released in a freely available public database meant as a resource for research on the immune response to SARS-CoV-2. The samples were drawn from two sources: the first 160 participants of the ongoing ImmuneRACE study, and 1,000 to 1,500 subjects contributed by 6 global collaborators. Nearly every sample came with metadata listing a de-identified subject ID, COVID-19 status, age in years and sex. Where available, HLA class I and class II types were obtained from metadata supplied by the sample provider rather than from assay-based typing. Results the study describes overall, beyond this receptor: How much clinical and demographic metadata was included differed by source and by participant, and the metadata was provided uncurated.

Collaborating institutions collected whole blood in K2EDTA tubes following their own protocols. Collaborator samples were shipped for TCRbeta analysis as frozen whole blood, isolated PBMCs, or DNA extracted from either sample type. The immunoSEQ Assay, a bias-controlled multiplex PCR, was used to amplify TCRbeta CDR3 regions from genomic DNA. The paper's processing steps were these. Nucleated cell counts per sample were estimated from amplification of reference gene primers within the assay. Sequence reads were collapsed and filtered to measure the absolute abundance of every unique TCRbeta CDR3 rearrangement. Productive Simpson clonality was computed per sample as the square root of Simpson's diversity index over productive rearrangements. The table was pulled from immuneACCESS by TCRdb, which kept in-frame rearrangements only. Such tables lose some clones; where checked, under half of the loss comes from unresolved V genes, and the rest has no known cause. V and J calls and clone size are as listed in that table; D and trimming were resolved from the DNA. This sample comprises hundreds of thousands of clones, 86% of them detected only once. The top ten constitute 1.4% of the sample.

Its CDR3 holds 16 amino acids, cysteine through phenylalanine. Left in the record is the CDR3 DNA by itself, 48 bases read in frame from the first base. Based on the germline V gene, the CDR1 and CDR2 sequences are SGHTS and YDEGEE. A distance of 17 bases separates the germline ends of V and J, which lose 3 bases and 1 base respectively. A word on this clone: Its antigen remains unidentified. Base qualities are not at hand, and no much larger clone is one base apart.

The receptor chain draws on TRBV5-8 and TRBJ2-7; the D gene is perhaps TRBD1, on 6 matching bases. The clonotype comes from a woman aged 25 to 39 with active or convalescent COVID-19. Sequenced input: peripheral blood. DNA sequence: TGTGCCAGCAGCTCAATACCGGGACAAAATTCCTACGAGCAGTACTTC. Its amino acids are CASSSIPGQNSYEQYF.